A single T cell receptor beta chain is shown here with its context. The specificity of this receptor is unknown. No per-base quality is available; no much larger clone lies one base away. Library construction relied on 5' RACE. The sample was run on a NextSeq 500. To allow correction of PCR and sequencing errors, the TCR library protocol tagged every TCR cDNA molecule with a unique molecular identifier. The paper's data handling went like this. Decombinator tools were used for TCR identification, UMI-based error correction and CDR3 extraction. TCRs above a frequency of 2 per 1,000, corresponding to the top 1% of the tumor frequency distribution, were defined as expanded. Each repertoire was subsampled 100 times to 5,000 TCRs, after which Renyi diversity was computed with the R vegan package. To build CDR3 similarity networks, amino acid triplet string-kernel similarity was used, and CDR3s were connected when their pairwise similarity was above 0.82. TCRdb passed the public sequencing reads through fastp at Q25 and MiXCR, retaining productive beta sequences. Each CDR3 protein gets just one entry, which takes the most common genes and DNA from the rows behind it. TCRdb, not the authors, supplied the V and J calls. The sample records around 47,000 distinct CDR3 sequences, less than 9.5% of which are singletons. In total, the top ten clones hold 35% of the sample.

Sample time point, as interpreted from the label and publication: blood at routine non-recurrence follow-up after resection. For TCR sequencing, whole RNA was extracted from tumor and nontumor lung tissue, or from cryopreserved PBMC samples, and no cell sorting was done. Only patients with enough RNA available from two or more tumor regions were chosen for TCR sequencing. Between the V and J ends, shortened by 6 bases and 1 base respectively, the junction contains 10 bases. Measured from the cysteine to the phenylalanine, the CDR3 is 12 residues long. CDR3 DNA only is kept here, 36 bases in frame from base 1. CDR1 and CDR2 are read off the germline V gene (reference sequence) as DFQATT and SNEGSKA. The data belong to a study of spatial heterogeneity in lung cancer (dated by TCRdb to about 2019). In terms of the full investigation: The donors were about 65 patients from the lung TRACERx cohort who had early-stage, untreated non-small cell lung cancer. Follow-up PBMC samples were sequenced whenever available, and the median time to follow-up was two to three years after resection. Beta-chain transcripts were consistently detected in greater numbers than alpha-chain transcripts, which likely reflected higher beta-chain transcript abundance. In the raw uncorrected reads, each unique combination of TCR and UMI appeared more than ten times on average. In non-small cell lung cancer, the study quantitatively compared TCR alpha and beta repertoires across several tumor regions, matched nontumor lung, and blood. Nonsynonymous mutation counts, determined by whole-exome sequencing of tumor tissue, were related to TCR repertoire features. At surgery, both alpha and beta chains were TCR-sequenced in over 200 tumor regions, 63 to 65 matched nontumor lung samples and a few dozen PBMC samples.

Findings and caveats that apply to the study as a whole: Ubiquitous expanded tumor TCRs were detected in blood more often at tumor resection than at routine follow-up. Only about 15 patients were included in comparisons of baseline and follow-up blood repertoires. Additional single-cell paired TCR alpha and beta sequencing was considered necessary to confirm, at a functional level, the hypothesis that regional TCRs recognize regional mutations.

The specimen comprised PBMCs, sampled at follow-up. The source is a female donor with early-stage non-small cell lung cancer. The V and J genes are TRBV20-1 and TRBJ2-7; confidence is insufficient to name the D gene. Here is the DNA: TGCAGTGCACACCGCGGATCCTACGAGCAGTACTTC. It encodes CSAHRGSYEQYF.